One and the same sample provided the 27 T cell receptor beta chains below, sequenced in a study of blood T cell repertoires in COVID-19. TCRdb's table, derived via immunoSEQ multiplex PCR, lists solely in-frame clones and lacks some. This table holds about 240,000 clones, 70% to 85% found once. The sequenced sample consisted of peripheral blood. The receptors derive from a woman of 80 years or more with acute or convalescent COVID-19.

The chain joins TRBV10-3 to TRBJ1-5; 7 nucleotides line up with TRBD1. The CDR3 length is 14 residues. V was clipped by 5 bases and J by 8 bases; unmatched bases: 9. Per germline, CDR1 ENHRY and CDR2 SYGVKD. This CDR3 reads CAISPGQDYKPQHF. The CDR3 DNA follows: TGTGCCATCAGTCCCGGACAGGATTATAAGCCCCAGCATTTT.

V is TRBV11-2 and J is TRBJ1-3; tentative D call: TRBD1 (5 bases). V lost 4 bases and J 2 bases, leaving 9 bases between the germline ends. Germline CDR1 is SGHAT and CDR2 is FQNNGV. The length of the CDR3 is 14 residues. The CDR3 region is CASSSGIAGNTIYF. CDR3 bases: TGTGCCAGCAGCTCAGGGATTGCTGGAAACACCATATATTTT.

This rearrangement joins TRBV2 to TRBJ1-2; D remains unclear. Germline CDR1 reads SNHLY; CDR2 reads FYNNEI. The CDR3 runs 13 residues. The V gene lost 3 bases and the J gene lost 8 bases, with 13 bases spanning the gap. CDR3 in DNA: TGTGCCAGCAGTGATCCGGGGAGAGAGGGCTACACCTTC. Protein product: CASSDPGREGYTF. The whole variable domain, filled in from reference TRBV2 and TRBJ1-2, reads EPEVTQTPSHQVTQMGQEVILRCVPISNHLYFYWYRQILGQKVEFLVSFYNNEISEKSEIFDDQFSVERPDGSNFTLKIRSTKLEDSAMYFCASSDPGREGYTFGSGTRLTVV.

This clone was seen only once. The chain recombines TRBV5-1 with TRBJ2-2, with 8 bases that match TRBD1. CDR3 length: 14 amino acids. With V trimmed by 2 bases and J by 4 bases, 1 base remained unmatched. Per germline, CDR1 SGHRS and CDR2 YFSETQ. The CDR3 here is CASSFTGGTGELFF. The CDR3 bases are TGCGCCAGCAGCTTCACAGGGGGCACCGGGGAGCTGTTTTTT.

The chain links TRBV7-2 to TRBJ1-5; 9 bases are a match to TRBD1. V shed 6 bases, J shed 6 bases, and the junction held 9 bases outside the gene matches. The CDR3 totals 15 residues. Germline V gene data show CDR1 as SGHTA and CDR2 as FQGNSA. CDR3 nucleotides: TGTGCCAGCAGTTTTACAGGGGGCTTGGGTCAGCCCCAGCATTTT. Its translation is CASSFTGGLGQPQHF.

The J gene is TRBJ1-4, the V gene TRBV5-4, with 8 nucleotides matching TRBD1. Germline V gives CDR1 SGHNT, CDR2 YYREEE (reference sequence). The ends lost 3 bases at V and 7 bases at J; junction bases unmatched: 8. The CDR3 covers 15 residues. CDR3 protein: CASSWGGRGPEKLFF. The CDR3 region has the DNA TGTGCCAGCAGCTGGGGAGGCAGGGGGCCTGAAAAACTGTTTTTT.

This sequence joins TRBV7-6 and TRBJ2-7; a possible D gene is TRBD1 (8 bases). The CDR3 extends over 14 amino acids. The germline V gene has CDR1 SGHVS and CDR2 FNYEAQ. V was clipped by 4 bases and J by 4 bases, with 14 bases between them. CDR3 in DNA: TGTGCCAGCAGCTCCTACAGGGGGGGGTACGAGCAGTACTTC. This translates into CASSSYRGGYEQYF. Full variable domain (rest looked up from reference TRBV7-6 and TRBJ2-7): GAGVSQSPRYKVTKRGQDVALRCDPISGHVSLYWYRQALGQGPEFLTYFNYEAQQDKSGLPNDRFSAERPEGSISTLTIQRTEQRDSAMYRCASSSYRGGYEQYFGPGTRLTVT.

The chain uses TRBV27 and TRBJ2-1, with D possibly matching TRBD2 (5 bases). The ends were cut back, 5 bases at V and 1 base at J, with 15 bases in the middle. The CDR3 contains 16 residues. Per germline, CDR1 MNHEY and CDR2 SMNVEV (reference sequence). The CDR3 nucleotides read TGTGCCAGCAGTCCCCGGAGGACGACATCCTACAATGAGCAGTTCTTC. Translation: CASSPRRTTSYNEQFF.

V and J are TRBV6-5 and TRBJ2-7; 9 bases align to TRBD1. The length of the CDR3 is 13 residues. V gave up 7 bases and J gave up 4 bases; unmatched junction bases: 5. The germline V gene has CDR1 MNHEY and CDR2 SVGAGI. Here the CDR3 reads CASTGQGRYEQYF. CDR3 nucleotides: TGTGCCAGCACAGGACAGGGGAGGTACGAGCAGTACTTC.

This clone was seen many times. The rearrangement joins TRBV5-5 to TRBJ2-1, with TRBD2 matching 12 bases. Germline V CDR1 and CDR2: SGHKS, YYEKEE (reference sequence). V trimming: 2 bases; J trimming: 9 bases; junction bases outside the gene matches: 6. The CDR3 covers 15 residues. The CDR3 reads CASSLLAGGTGEQFF. In DNA, the CDR3 is TGTGCCAGCAGCTTACTAGCGGGAGGTACGGGTGAGCAGTTCTTC. The full variable domain, with the rest looked up from reference TRBV5-5 and TRBJ2-1, is DAGVTQSPTHLIKTRGQQVTLRCSPISGHKSVSWYQQVLGQGPQFIFQYYEKEERGRGNFPDRFSARQFPNYSSELNVNALLLGDSALYLCASSLLAGGTGEQFFGPGTRLTVL.

This sequence joins TRBV11-2 and TRBJ1-1; 8 positions match TRBD1. V lost 5 bases, J lost 6 bases, and 14 bases stayed unmatched. The CDR3 sequence is 16 residues long. From germline, CDR1 is SGHAT and CDR2 FQNNGV. CDR3 sequence reads: CASSPGSGQASPEAFF. CDR3 DNA: TGTGCCAGCAGCCCCGGTTCGGGACAGGCATCCCCTGAAGCTTTCTTT.

The chain couples TRBV5-1 to TRBJ2-2; weak D call: TRBD1 (6 bases). CDR1 SGHRS and CDR2 YFSETQ come from the germline V gene. CDR3 size: 15 residues. The ends were cut back, 4 bases at V and 7 bases at J, with 17 bases in the middle. The DNA of the CDR3 is TGCGCCAGCAGCCTCAACAGGGTTTCTGACGGGGAGCTGTTTTTT. Translating gives CASSLNRVSDGELFF.

The chain has TRBV24-1 and TRBJ1-3, with D unresolved. The CDR3 totals 18 residues. V lost 3 bases and J lost 3, with 20 bases in between. CDR1 is KGHDR, CDR2 SFDVKD, per germline. As DNA, the CDR3 is TGTGCCACCAGTGATCCAACGATCGGGGAGTTTGGTGGAAACACCATATATTTT. It is translated as CATSDPTIGEFGGNTIYF.

J is TRBJ2-1 and V is TRBV12-5; possibly TRBD2 for D (7 bases). In germline, CDR1 is LGHNT, CDR2 FRNRAP. The CDR3 is 14 residues long. Trimming stripped 6 bases from V and 7 bases from J, with 16 bases between. DNA for the CDR3: TGTGCTAGTGGCTGGGGGAGGGGGTATAATGAGCAGTTCTTC. Translated, it gives CASGWGRGYNEQFF.

The chain is built from TRBV18 and TRBJ2-1, with 14 bases matching TRBD2. J lost 1 base, V lost 5 bases, and 10 bases had no gene match. The germline CDR1 and CDR2 sequences are KGHSH and LQKENI. The CDR3 runs 19 residues. CDR3: CASSAPGLAGEGSYNEQFF. For the CDR3, the DNA is TGTGCCAGCTCAGCGCCGGGACTAGCGGGAGAGGGGTCCTACAATGAGCAGTTCTTC.

The rearrangement uses TRBV16 and TRBJ1-5, with no clear D. The CDR3 consists of 12 residues. Trimming removed 4 bases at V and 3 bases at J, with 4 bases between. Looked up from germline, CDR1 is KGHSY and CDR2 is FQNENV. The CDR3 DNA is TGTGCCAGCAGCCCGTACAATCAGCCCCAGCATTTT. Protein product: CASSPYNQPQHF.

The chain uses TRBV7-2 and TRBJ1-2; tentatively, D is TRBD1 (6 bases). There are 13 residues in the CDR3. V was pared by 3 bases and J by 7 bases, with 12 bases between. CDR1 and CDR2 (germline): SGHTA, FQGNSA. For the CDR3, the DNA is TGTGCCAGCAGCTTCCCTGGGGGGGCTGGCTACACCTTC. It yields the protein CASSFPGGAGYTF.

The chain combines TRBV2 with TRBJ1-2; 8 bases map to TRBD1. V was clipped by 6 bases and J by 5 bases; unmatched bases: 2. This CDR3 region has 12 residues. Germline loops: CDR1 SNHLY, CDR2 FYNNEI. Here the CDR3 DNA reads TGTGCCAGCAGGGACAGGGCTTATGGCTACACCTTC. This translates into CASRDRAYGYTF.

This chain uses TRBV18 with TRBJ1-3, with TRBD1 identical over 8 bases. Germline V lookup: CDR1 KGHSH, CDR2 LQKENI. The CDR3 has 17 residues. J lost 0 bases, V lost 2 bases, and 6 bases had no gene match. The CDR3 reads CASSPRQDRGSGNTIYF. The CDR3 DNA is TGTGCCAGCTCACCAAGACAAGACAGGGGCTCTGGAAACACCATATATTTT.

This sequence joins TRBV6-5 and TRBJ2-7, with TRBD2 matching over 9 bases. V lost 6 bases and J lost 6; bases outside the gene matches: 9. CDR1 MNHEY and CDR2 SVGAGI come from the germline V gene. This CDR3 has 14 amino acids. In DNA, the CDR3 is TGTGCCAGCAGCCGGACTAGCGCCGGCTTCGAGCAGTACTTC. It is translated as CASSRTSAGFEQYF.

This chain connects TRBV5-1 to TRBJ1-5, with 8 bases that match TRBD1. Trimming at V came to 4 bases and at J to 3 bases, leaving 6 bases not matched to a gene. CDR3 length equals 15 residues. CDR1 SGHRS and CDR2 YFSETQ come from the germline V gene. The CDR3 is CASSPGQGNNQPQHF. The CDR3 DNA is TGCGCCAGCAGCCCCGGACAGGGAAACAATCAGCCCCAGCATTTT. Based on the CDR3 plus reference TRBV5-1 and TRBJ1-5, the full variable domain is KAGVTQTPRYLIKTRGQQVTLSCSPISGHRSVSWYQQTPGQGLQFLFEYFSETQRNKGNFPGRFSGRQFSNSRSEMNVSTLELGDSALYLCASSPGQGNNQPQHFGDGTRLSIL.

The V and J genes are TRBV5-6 and TRBJ2-1; D remains unclear. The CDR3 extends over 17 amino acids. From germline, CDR1 is SGHDT and CDR2 YYEEEE. Trimming pared 0 bases from V and 0 bases from J, leaving 13 bases between. The CDR3 loop is CASSLAGFTNSYNEQFF. In DNA, the CDR3 is TGTGCCAGCAGCTTGGCTGGCTTCACTAACTCCTACAATGAGCAGTTCTTC.

The chain has TRBV5-3 and TRBJ2-7; TRBD2 aligns across 11 bases. TRBV5-3 is an ORF for which the function is uncertain. The CDR3 contains 16 residues. Trimming cost V 4 bases and J 1 base; bases outside gene matches: 7. The CDR3 DNA follows: TGTGCCAGAAGCATCCAGGGGACTAGCGGATCCTACGAGCAGTACTTC. Residues: CARSIQGTSGSYEQYF.

This sequence joins TRBV19 and TRBJ1-5; 7 nucleotides line up with TRBD1. V gave up 7 bases and J gave up 0 bases; unmatched junction bases: 6. Germline V lookup: CDR1 LNHDA, CDR2 SQIVND (reference sequence). CDR3 length equals 15 residues. The CDR3 sequence is CASTEGQVSNQPQHF. CDR3 nucleotides: TGTGCCAGTACCGAAGGACAGGTTAGCAATCAGCCCCAGCATTTT. Supplemented by reference TRBV19 and TRBJ1-5, the full variable domain reads DGGITQSPKYLFRKEGQNVTLSCEQNLNHDAMYWYRQDPGQGLRLIYYSQIVNDFQKGDIAEGYSVSREKKESFPLTVTSAQKNPTAFYLCASTEGQVSNQPQHFGDGTRLSIL.

The table lists this clone with a few counts. The V and J genes are TRBV2 and TRBJ2-1, with 9 positions matching TRBD1. With 5 bases clipped from V and 9 bases from J, the junction kept 8 bases outside the gene matches. Germline V gene data show CDR1 as SNHLY and CDR2 as FYNNEI. The CDR3 sequence is 14 residues long. The CDR3 here is CASSPGTGYAEQFF. CDR3 in DNA: TGTGCCAGCAGTCCCGGGACAGGGTACGCTGAGCAGTTCTTC.

V and J are TRBV24-1 and TRBJ1-1, with a possible D match to TRBD1 (6 bases). V dropped 3 bases and J dropped 8 bases, with 15 bases sitting between them. CDR1 is KGHDR and CDR2 is SFDVKD in the germline V gene. The CDR3 is 14 amino acids. In DNA, the CDR3 is TGTGCCACCAGTGATGTAGGGGGTTGTTGGGAAGCTTTCTTT. It yields the protein CATSDVGGCWEAFF.

This clone was counted only a few times. CDR3 residues: CASSRDRGSSEQYF. CDR3 DNA: TGTGCCAGTAGTAGGGACAGGGGGTCGAGCGAGCAGTACTTC. The chain has TRBV19 and TRBJ2-7; 11 bases match TRBD1. With V trimmed by 4 bases and J by 6 bases, 5 bases remained unmatched. CDR3 length: 14 residues. The germline CDR1 and CDR2 sequences are LNHDA and SQIVND (reference sequence).